This TCR beta chain is drawn from a study of vaccination and CD4 T cells after COVID-19. The wider study: Every participant had a vaccine, which was either BNT162b2 or mRNA-1273, given in two doses. Post-COVID samples were collected a median 101 days following diagnosis, spanning 35 to 161.

Germline values: CDR1 LNHDA, CDR2 SQIVND (reference sequence). There are 18 residues in the CDR3. The Oncomine TCR Beta short-read assay generated sequence data from the DNA of cultured CD4+ T cells. Genomic DNA from cultured CD4+ T cells was extracted. TCRdb fed the PCR reads into MiXCR, producing one record per CDR3 protein. Here the sample spans 6,500 to 9,500 distinct CDR3 sequences, roughly 56% being singletons. Documented treatment: roughly nine-day PBMC culture with coronavirus spike peptide pools or control peptides (ViraFEST assay). Roughly 2 million PBMCs were grown per well alongside roughly 10 IU/ml IL-2 and 9.5 to 10 ug/ml peptide pools. A few counts support this clonotype. Its matching antigen is unknown.

The genes are TRBV19 and TRBJ1-4, with D tentatively TRBD1 (5 bases). This TCR was recovered from a human donor who had recovered from COVID-19. Sequenced material: CD4+ T cells from blood, cultured in vitro. CDR3 loop: CATKWGNSGRVGNEKLFF. CDR3 nucleotides: TGTGCAACCAAATGGGGGAATTCAGGCAGGGTCGGTAATGAAAAACTGTTTTTT.